The rows below give T cell receptor beta chains drawn from one sample of a study of blood T cell repertoires in COVID-19. Profiled with immunoSEQ multiplex PCR; TCRdb holds only in-frame clones, not every one. The table shows under 300,000 clones, with more than 75% occurring only once. Sequencing was performed on peripheral blood. Every receptor here comes from a woman aged 60-75 years with active or convalescent COVID-19. The CDR3 runs from the conserved cysteine through the conserved F or W. A D gene is named only where the DNA matches it firmly. Expanded clones are given a class, and other clones once, few, many or no size at all.

v_gene	d_gene	abundance	j_gene	CDR3nt	CDR3aa
TRBV6-4	-	-	TRBJ2-2	TGTGCCAGCAGTGAGGGCCACACGGCCGGGGAGCTGTTTTTT	CASSEGHTAGELFF
TRBV6-1	-	many	TRBJ2-3	TGTGCCAGCAGTGAAGCGCTTGGGGACGGGGGAGATACGCAGTATTTT	CASSEALGDGGDTQYF
TRBV19	-	-	TRBJ1-5	TGTGCCAGTAGTTCCCGTTATAGCAATCAGCCCCAGCATTTT	CASSSRYSNQPQHF
TRBV20-1	-	-	TRBJ1-1	TGCAGTGCTAGTGGCCGAAGTGGGGGGGGTTCTGAAGCTTTCTTT	CSASGRSGGGSEAFF
TRBV10-3	TRBD1	-	TRBJ2-2	TGTGCCGTCGGGACAGGGGATATCGGGGAGCTGTTTTTT	CAVGTGDIGELFF
TRBV4-1	-	-	TRBJ1-1	TGCGCCAGCAGCCAGGCAAGGACGGAGGTCCTAGGAGCTTTCTTT	CASSQARTEVLGAFF
TRBV27	TRBD1	-	TRBJ1-5	TGTGCCAGCAGTTTATCTCGGACAGGGGCTCAGCCCCAGCATTTT	CASSLSRTGAQPQHF
TRBV6-5	-	-	TRBJ1-1	TGTGCCAGCAGCCGGACTACAGAGGCCACTGAAGCTTTCTTT	CASSRTTEATEAFF
TRBV11-3	TRBD2	-	TRBJ2-1	TGTGCCAGCAGCTTAGGGACTAGCGGGGTGAATGAGCAGTTCTTC	CASSLGTSGVNEQFF
TRBV5-4	-	-	TRBJ2-3	TGTGCCAGCAGCTTATGGACTATCGGAGCAGATACGCAGTATTTT	CASSLWTIGADTQYF
TRBV7-2	-	-	TRBJ1-2	TGTGCCAGCAGCATAGGGAAACAGGGTAATGGCTACACCTTC	CASSIGKQGNGYTF
TRBV2	-	-	TRBJ1-5	TGTGCCAGCAGCAAAAACTATGGCAATCAGCCCCAGCATTTT	CASSKNYGNQPQHF
TRBV6-6	-	-	TRBJ2-1	TGTGCCAGCAGTTACGGGCGCGGGGGCTATGGTGAGCAGTTCTTC	CASSYGRGGYGEQFF
TRBV10-1	TRBD2	-	TRBJ2-1	TGCGCCAGCAGTGGGCCAGCGGGGGGCTCCAATGAGCAGTTCTTC	CASSGPAGGSNEQFF
TRBV3-1/TRBV3-2	-	-	TRBJ1-2	TGTGCCAGCAGCCCAGCTGGGTCTTCGGGTGGCTACACCTTC	CASSPAGSSGGYTF
TRBV4-3	-	-	TRBJ1-4	TGCGCCAGCAGCCAAGAGGGAGCAACTAATGAAAAACTGTTTTTT	CASSQEGATNEKLFF
TRBV7-2	-	-	TRBJ1-5	TGTGCCAGCAGCTTAGGGTTACTGGCCGGGGGTAGCAATCAGCCCCAGCATTTT	CASSLGLLAGGSNQPQHF